The next 10 T cell receptor beta chains were all read from a single sample in a study of control samples from healthy donors and cancer patients. Generated by immunoSEQ multiplex PCR, the TCRdb table keeps only in-frame clones and is missing some. The sample has roughly 98,000 clones, 93% seen once. What was sequenced was blood. These receptors all come from a man between 18 and 35 years old in good health.

The rearrangement links TRBV20-1 to TRBJ1-6, with 9 bases aligning to TRBD1. Germline lookup yields CDR1 DFQATT and CDR2 SNEGSKA (reference sequence). Trimming removed 3 bases from V and 9 bases from J; junction bases left unmatched: 6. This CDR3 spans 14 amino acids. CDR3 protein: CSASGGTGISPLHF. The CDR3 DNA is TGCAGTGCTAGTGGGGGGACAGGGATTTCACCCCTCCACTTT.

This sequence joins TRBV5-1 and TRBJ1-2; D is ambiguous. Between the trimmed V and J ends, which lost 1 base and 2 bases, there was a span of 6 bases. Germline V gene sequence: CDR1 SGHRS, CDR2 YFSETQ. This CDR3 is built from 13 residues. CDR3 DNA: TGCGCCAGCAGCTTGCTTGAGAACTATGGCTACACCTTC. Translating gives CASSLLENYGYTF.

The genes are TRBV4-1 and TRBJ1-1; D uncertain. The CDR3 runs 19 residues. CDR1 is MGHRA and CDR2 is YSYEKL in the germline V gene. Trimming cost V 0 bases and J 1 base, with 21 bases left between them. DNA of the CDR3: TGCGCCAGCAGCCAAGAATCCAGCGGCGGGGTAGGGAAGAACACTGAAGCTTTCTTT. Translating it yields CASSQESSGGVGKNTEAFF.

This chain connects TRBV19 to TRBJ2-1; 11 nucleotides align to TRBD2. Germline loops: CDR1 LNHDA, CDR2 SQIVND (reference sequence). J was trimmed by 1 base and V by 10 bases; bases with no gene match: 9. This CDR3 has 16 residues. The CDR3 DNA reads TGTGCCACCCCTAGCGGGGGGCTGATATCCTACAATGAGCAGTTCTTC. It encodes CATPSGGLISYNEQFF.

The chain combines TRBV7-9 with TRBJ2-2; 7 bases are shared with TRBD2. Germline CDR1 SEHNR, CDR2 FQNEAQ (reference sequence). With 4 bases clipped from V and 1 base from J, the junction kept 3 bases outside the gene matches. This CDR3 is 15 amino acids long. The CDR3 loop is CASSSSGVNTGELFF. CDR3 DNA: TGTGCCAGCAGCTCGAGCGGGGTGAACACCGGGGAGCTGTTTTTT.

This chain connects TRBV11-2 to TRBJ1-1, with D unclear. Trimming pared 3 bases from V and 5 bases from J, leaving 10 bases between. The CDR3 spans 13 residues. Germline V gene data show CDR1 as SGHAT and CDR2 as FQNNGV. The CDR3 nucleotides are TGTGCCAGCAGCTTCCGACTGTGGACTGAAGCTTTCTTT. This translates into CASSFRLWTEAFF.

The CDR3 reads CASSLALAGAYEQYF. CDR3 nucleotide sequence: TGCGCCAGCAGCTTGGCTCTAGCGGGGGCCTACGAGCAGTACTTC. J is TRBJ2-7 and V is TRBV5-1; 10 bases are a match to TRBD2. With V trimmed by 0 bases and J by 2 bases, 2 bases remained unmatched. The CDR3 totals 15 residues. CDR1 is SGHRS, CDR2 YFSETQ, per germline.

The rearrangement joins TRBV7-8 to TRBJ1-4; 7 positions match TRBD1. CDR1 and CDR2 (germline): SGHVS, FQNEAQ. The CDR3 consists of 14 residues. Trimming removed 1 base from V and 8 bases from J; junction bases left unmatched: 4. For the CDR3, the DNA is TGTGCCAGCAGCTTAGTGGCAGGGGGGGAAAAACTGTTTTTT. Translation gives CASSLVAGGEKLFF.

This chain joins TRBV19 and TRBJ1-6, with D tentatively TRBD1 (6 bases). V was cut by 3 bases and J by 8 bases, with 14 bases left in between. Germline CDR1 and CDR2: LNHDA and SQIVND (reference sequence). The CDR3 extends over 15 amino acids. The DNA for the CDR3 is TGTGCCAGTAGTATCTTGGCAGGGGAGGATTCACCCCTCCACTTT. As protein: CASSILAGEDSPLHF.

The gene calls are TRBV5-1 and TRBJ2-2; possible D gene TRBD1, 6 bases. V was trimmed by 4 bases and J by 8 bases, leaving 21 bases between them. There are 16 residues in the CDR3. Germline CDR1 SGHRS, CDR2 YFSETQ. As DNA, the CDR3 is TGCGCCAGCAGCCCAGGGGACATCAGGGAGTGGGGGGAGCTGTTTTTT. Encoded protein: CASSPGDIREWGELFF.